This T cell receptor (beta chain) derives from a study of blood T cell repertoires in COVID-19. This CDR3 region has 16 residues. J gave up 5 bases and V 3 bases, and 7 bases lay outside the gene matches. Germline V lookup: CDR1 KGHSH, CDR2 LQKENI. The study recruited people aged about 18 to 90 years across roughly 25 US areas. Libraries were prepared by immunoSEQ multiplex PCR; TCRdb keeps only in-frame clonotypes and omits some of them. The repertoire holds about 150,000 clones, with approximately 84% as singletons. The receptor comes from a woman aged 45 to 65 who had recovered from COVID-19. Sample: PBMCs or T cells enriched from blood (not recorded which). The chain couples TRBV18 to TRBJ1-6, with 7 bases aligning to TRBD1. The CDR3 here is CASSPLPGQDNSPLHF. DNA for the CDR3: TGTGCCAGCTCACCCCTCCCCGGACAGGATAATTCACCCCTCCACTTT.